Below, 21 T cell receptor beta chains from the same sample are listed, as sequenced in a study of cytomegalovirus exposure and HLA in healthy donors. 60 Vbeta and 13 Jbeta primers were used in PCR. Clones were sequenced by immunoSEQ multiplex PCR, and TCRdb holds only the in-frame ones, with some missing. The table has approximately 160,000 clones, approximately 80% seen once; the top ten hold over 2.5%. The specimen was PBMCs. The source of these receptors is a woman between 40 and 55 years old in good health and CMV-seropositive.

The J gene is TRBJ1-2, the V gene TRBV6-1, with D unresolved. CDR1 and CDR2 (germline): MNHNS, SASEGT. The CDR3 has 15 residues. With 0 bases removed from V and 0 bases from J, the gap between germline ends came to 8 bases. CDR3 sequence reads: CASSEATVANYGYTF. DNA for the CDR3: TGTGCCAGCAGTGAAGCTACGGTTGCTAACTATGGCTACACCTTC.

The chain recombines TRBV30 with TRBJ2-2; maybe TRBD1 (5 bases). This CDR3 comprises 12 residues. The V gene's germline CDR1 is GTSNPN and CDR2 SVGIG (reference sequence). V lost 3 bases to trimming and J lost 5 bases, with 7 bases between them. CDR3 region: CAWSQGTGELFF. Written as DNA, the CDR3 is TGTGCCTGGAGCCAGGGTACCGGGGAGCTGTTTTTT.

This clone was seen only once. The chain carries TRBV7-9 and TRBJ2-7; 11 bases are a match to TRBD2. The CDR3 runs to 14 residues. V shed 5 bases, J shed 4 bases, and the junction held 4 bases outside the gene matches. The germline gives CDR1 SEHNR, CDR2 FQNEAQ (reference sequence). The CDR3 spells CASSTSGSRYEQYF. The CDR3 DNA reads TGTGCCAGCAGCACTAGCGGGAGTCGGTACGAGCAGTACTTC.

This CDR3 is CASSGTSGGSEKLFF. CDR3 nucleotides: TGTGCCAGCAGCGGGACTTCAGGCGGGAGTGAAAAACTGTTTTTT. The V gene is TRBV9, the J gene TRBJ1-4; D gene unclear. Trimming pared 3 bases from V and 7 bases from J, leaving 16 bases between. CDR1 is SGDLS and CDR2 is YYNGEE in the germline V gene. The CDR3 consists of 15 residues.

The chain recombines TRBV10-1 with TRBJ2-6; 10 bases line up with TRBD1. Trimming removed 2 bases from V and 2 bases from J; junction bases left unmatched: 6. The CDR3 is 18 residues long. Germline V gene sequence: CDR1 WNHNN, CDR2 SYGVQD (reference sequence). The CDR3 DNA reads TGCGCCAGCAGTGAGGACAGGGGGCGAAACGCTGGGGCCAACGTCCTGACTTTC. Its protein is CASSEDRGRNAGANVLTF.

The chain uses TRBV2 and TRBJ1-4; TRBD1 matches at 9 bases. The CDR3 is 14 residues long. V dropped 6 bases and J dropped 10; count of bases not matched to a gene: 9. Looked up from germline, CDR1 is SNHLY and CDR2 is FYNNEI. This chain's CDR3 is CASRGTGQGGKLFF. CDR3 bases: TGTGCCAGCAGGGGGACGGGACAGGGTGGAAAACTGTTTTTT.

The chain couples TRBV6-6 to TRBJ2-3; D not resolved. The CDR3 has 14 residues. Germline CDR1 and CDR2: MNHNY and SVGAGI (reference sequence). The V and J ends lost 2 bases and 1 base respectively, with 7 bases between them. DNA of the CDR3: TGTGCCAGCAGTTACCCGGCGGGCACAGATACGCAGTATTTT. Amino acids: CASSYPAGTDTQYF.

This rearrangement joins TRBV5-6 to TRBJ2-3; a weak D match, TRBD1 (5 bases). The CDR3 sequence is 16 residues long. Trimming cost V 0 bases and J 5 bases, with 16 bases left between them. Per germline, CDR1 SGHDT and CDR2 YYEEEE. CDR3 in amino acids: CASSLEAGSIGDTQYF. In DNA, the CDR3 is TGTGCCAGCAGCTTGGAGGCAGGGTCCATTGGAGATACGCAGTATTTT.

The V gene is TRBV27, the J gene TRBJ2-7, with TRBD1 matching over 7 bases. The CDR3 extends over 17 amino acids. Germline lookup yields CDR1 MNHEY and CDR2 SMNVEV (reference sequence). Germline trimming cut 0 bases from V and 5 bases from J; bases unmatched to any gene: 13. The DNA of the CDR3 is TGTGCCAGCAGTTTATCCCCTAGTCGGACAGGTGTGAACGAGCAGTACTTC. Its translation: CASSLSPSRTGVNEQYF.

The rearrangement joins TRBV5-1 to TRBJ2-1; D not certain. Germline V gene sequence: CDR1 SGHRS, CDR2 YFSETQ. Deletions cut 1 base from V and 5 bases from J, with 7 bases between. This CDR3 comprises 13 residues. The CDR3 loop is CASSLYGDNEQFF. The CDR3 nucleotides are TGCGCCAGCAGCTTGTACGGAGACAATGAGCAGTTCTTC.

The rearrangement uses TRBV9 and TRBJ2-7; D is undetermined. The V end was cut by 0 bases, the J end by 3 bases, with 13 bases between. CDR3 size: 15 residues. In germline, CDR1 is SGDLS, CDR2 YYNGEE. The DNA of the CDR3 is TGTGCCAGCAGCGTAGGCGGCGGTCTAAGCTACGAGCAGTACTTC. Its protein is CASSVGGGLSYEQYF.

CDR3 protein: CASSYSGQGGGEQYF. The DNA of the CDR3 is TGTGCCAGCAGTTACTCGGGCCAGGGAGGCGGCGAGCAGTACTTC. The rearrangement joins TRBV6-6 to TRBJ2-7, with a tentative D call TRBD2 (6 bases). This CDR3 has 15 residues. Germline values: CDR1 MNHNY, CDR2 SVGAGI (reference sequence). V was pared by 0 bases and J by 6 bases, with 15 bases between.

The V gene is TRBV9, the J gene TRBJ1-1; no reliable D call. The V gene's germline CDR1 is SGDLS and CDR2 YYNGEE. This CDR3 has 14 amino acids. V was cut by 4 bases and J by 2 bases, with 12 bases left in between. The chain's CDR3 is CASSRRGSNTEAFF. CDR3 coding DNA: TGTGCCAGCAGCCGCCGTGGGAGTAACACTGAAGCTTTCTTT.

This chain links TRBV14 with TRBJ1-2, with TRBD1 matching over 7 bases. V was clipped by 4 bases and J by 4 bases; unmatched bases: 3. CDR3 length equals 13 residues. Germline values: CDR1 SGHDN, CDR2 FVKESK. The chain's CDR3 is CASSPGTVYGYTF. In DNA form, the CDR3 reads TGTGCCAGCAGCCCCGGGACAGTCTATGGCTACACCTTC.

V gene TRBV27 combines with J gene TRBJ1-1; weak D call: TRBD1 (5 bases). CDR3 length: 15 residues. The germline gives CDR1 MNHEY, CDR2 SMNVEV (reference sequence). The V and J ends lost 0 bases and 1 base respectively, with 9 bases between them. The CDR3 here is CASSLSFTGNTEAFF. Here the CDR3 DNA reads TGTGCCAGCAGTTTATCGTTCACAGGGAACACTGAAGCTTTCTTT.

The chain uses TRBV4-2 and TRBJ1-2, with D perhaps TRBD1 (5 bases). There are 15 residues in the CDR3. Germline loops: CDR1 LGHNA, CDR2 YNFKEQ. V lost 0 bases and J lost 3, with 11 bases in between. The CDR3 protein is CASSQEVGGYYGYTF. The CDR3 DNA follows: TGTGCCAGCAGCCAAGAAGTCGGGGGGTACTATGGCTACACCTTC.

The V call is TRBV10-1, the J call TRBJ2-7; D gene uncertain. This CDR3 region has 16 residues. From germline, CDR1 is WNHNN and CDR2 SYGVQD (reference sequence). The V end lost 4 bases, the J end lost 2 bases, and 18 bases lay between the germline ends. The CDR3 nucleotides are TGCGCCAGCAGTGCCGGTTCGCCGGCTGAGGCCTACGAGCAGTACTTC. Protein: CASSAGSPAEAYEQYF.

This clone showed up just a few times. The CDR3 sequence: CASRLRQGAPNEQFF. CDR3 DNA: TGTGCCAGCAGACTCCGACAGGGGGCCCCCAATGAGCAGTTCTTC. The chain uses TRBV6-5 and TRBJ2-1; the match to TRBD1 covers 10 bases. Germline trimming cut 6 bases from V and 6 bases from J; bases unmatched to any gene: 8. Germline V lookup: CDR1 MNHEY, CDR2 SVGAGI. The CDR3 length is 15 residues.

This chain links TRBV6-1 with TRBJ2-7; 11 bases are shared with TRBD2. The CDR3 extends over 13 amino acids. Germline-derived CDR1 and CDR2 are MNHNS and SASEGT. Unmatched junction bases numbered 1, after V lost 9 bases and J lost 0 bases. The CDR3 nucleotides read TGTGCCAGTACTAGCGGGAGCTCCTACGAGCAGTACTTC. Encoded protein: CASTSGSSYEQYF.

This clone appeared a single time. This sequence joins TRBV19 and TRBJ2-3; 11 positions match TRBD2. Per the germline V gene, CDR1 is LNHDA and CDR2 is SQIVND (reference sequence). The V segment lost 5 bases and the J segment 0 bases; nucleotides outside the gene matches: 7. The CDR3 runs to 17 residues. CDR3 in DNA: TGTGCCAGTAGTTCTAGCGGGGGGCCCTCTAGCACAGATACGCAGTATTTT. As protein: CASSSSGGPSSTDTQYF.

This clone was counted between two and nine times. The chain combines TRBV5-6 with TRBJ1-6; 7 positions agree with TRBD1. V shed 4 bases, J shed 11 bases, and the junction held 9 bases outside the gene matches. The CDR3 runs 14 residues. In germline, CDR1 is SGHDT, CDR2 YYEEEE. DNA of the CDR3: TGTGCCAGCAGCCCTCGACAGGGATGGCCACCCCTCCACTTT. Its protein is CASSPRQGWPPLHF.